This T cell receptor (beta chain) is from a study of T cell responses to AZD1222 COVID-19 vaccine. As for this clone: What it recognizes is unknown.

Measured with immunoSEQ multiplex PCR; TCRdb has only the in-frame clones, and not every one. The sample records about 120,000 clones, about 92% being singletons. General observations from the study: Only a handful of people who got AZD1222 tested seropositive at baseline. Mostly white British, mostly female donors; authors suggested clonal diversity may be underestimated.

Germline CDR1 MNHNS, CDR2 SASEGT. The CDR3 loop spans 17 amino acids. Trimming pared 0 bases from V and 10 bases from J, leaving 22 bases between. The TCR was taken from an adult in good health. The genes are TRBV6-1 and TRBJ2-1; weak D call: TRBD2 (6 bases). The material sequenced was peripheral blood, taken on day 0 of AZD1222 vaccination. The CDR3 sequence: CASSEAWGGGPDGEQFF. For the CDR3, the DNA is TGTGCCAGCAGTGAAGCGTGGGGAGGAGGGCCTGACGGAGAGCAGTTCTTC.